These 2 T cell receptor beta chains were sequenced from one sample in a study of regulatory T cells in long-lasting Graves disease. Building the TCR beta libraries relied on iRepertoire HTBI primers, and CDR3 regions underwent Arm-PCR. Each CDR3 protein gets one entry after TCRdb re-called the multiplex PCR reads with MiXCR. The sample lists roughly 610,000 distinct CDR3 sequences, 15% to 20% occurring once. Regarding time point: newly diagnosed GD, antithyroid drugs for less than 3 months. Making the TCR library involved RNA that had been extracted from PBMCs. A further study also used this sample, focusing on T cells in Graves' hyperthyroidism and ophthalmopathy.

The specimen was peripheral blood mononuclear cells (PBMCs), collected at new diagnosis, from a patient treated with antithyroid drugs. These TCRs come from a woman in her thirties with Graves disease.

The V call is TRBV18, the J call TRBJ1-1; 10 bases are shared with TRBD1. The CDR3 has 14 amino acids. The trim removed 3 bases at V and 5 bases at J, leaving 3 bases unmatched. From germline, CDR1 is KGHSH and CDR2 LQKENI. Written as DNA, the CDR3 is TGTGCCAGCTCACCGACAGGGGGCAAAACTGAAGCTTTCTTT. Protein product: CASSPTGGKTEAFF.

This clonotype was counted between two and nine times. CDR3 coding DNA: TGTGCCTGGAATCCCAGCGGGAGTACGCAGTATTTT. Its protein product is CAWNPSGSTQYF. J is TRBJ2-3 and V is TRBV30; 8 positions agree with TRBD2. The CDR3 extends over 12 amino acids. Looked up from germline, CDR1 is GTSNPN and CDR2 is SVGIG (reference sequence). V trimming: 4 bases; J trimming: 8 bases; junction bases outside the gene matches: 5.